The next 23 T cell receptor beta chains were all read from a single sample in a study of Graves' ophthalmopathy and Graves' hyperthyroidism. Beta-chain TCR CDR3 regions were amplified from RNA transcripts. Amplification began with first-round RT-PCR using HTBI primers, then second-round multiplex PCR was performed. TCRdb itself ran the multiplex PCR reads through MiXCR, one entry per CDR3 protein. The repertoire holds roughly 230,000 distinct CDR3 sequences, with about 22% as singletons. The material sequenced was peripheral blood. The source is a woman aged 50 to 65 with Graves' ophthalmopathy.

This clonotype was counted at least ten times. The chain employs TRBV20-1 and TRBJ2-2; D is possibly TRBD2 (6 bases). V was clipped by 4 bases and J by 3 bases, with 12 bases between them. CDR3 size: 14 residues. The germline V gene has CDR1 DFQATT and CDR2 SNEGSKA (reference sequence). This chain's CDR3 is CSAKVGSDTGELFF. The CDR3 coding sequence is TGCAGTGCTAAGGTCGGGAGCGACACCGGGGAGCTGTTTTTT.

There are many counts of this clonotype. CDR3: CASSLEAGRFGDEQYF. Here the CDR3 DNA reads TGTGCCAGCAGCTTAGAGGCAGGGAGGTTTGGTGACGAGCAGTACTTC. The chain carries TRBV11-2 and TRBJ2-7, with D maybe TRBD2 (6 bases). Trimming removed 0 bases at V and 5 bases at J, with 17 bases between. The CDR3 is 16 amino acids. CDR1 and CDR2 from the germline V gene are SGHAT and FQNNGV. The full variable domain, rest sourced from reference TRBV11-2 and TRBJ2-7, is EAGVAQSPRYKIIEKRQSVAFWCNPISGHATLYWYQQILGQGPKLLIQFQNNGVVDDSQLPKDRFSAERLKGVDSTLKIQPAKLEDSAVYLCASSLEAGRFGDEQYFGPGTRLTVT.

This clonotype occurred many times. The rearrangement uses TRBV7-3 and TRBJ2-7, with D maybe TRBD1 (5 bases). V was clipped by 11 bases and J by 0 bases, with 14 bases between them. The CDR3 sequence is 13 residues long. Germline-derived CDR1 and CDR2 are SGHTA and FQGTGA. The CDR3 here is CACPRGDSYEQYF. As DNA, the CDR3 is TGTGCCTGTCCAAGGGGCGACTCCTACGAGCAGTACTTC.

Ten or more counts support this clonotype. The rearrangement joins TRBV28 to TRBJ2-5; D may be TRBD1 or TRBD2 (5 bases each). V was trimmed by 3 bases and J by 5 bases, leaving 16 bases between them. Germline CDR1 and CDR2: MDHEN and SYDVKM. CDR3 length equals 15 residues. CDR3 loop: CASSFRRDRRETQYF. DNA of the CDR3: TGTGCCAGCAGTTTCCGACGGGACCGGAGGGAGACCCAGTACTTC.

This clonotype showed up many times. This chain joins TRBV5-4 and TRBJ2-5; 7 nucleotides match TRBD2. Germline-derived CDR1 and CDR2 are SGHNT and YYREEE (reference sequence). With V trimmed by 1 base and J by 1 base, 1 base remained unmatched. The CDR3 has 14 residues. CDR3 sequence: CASSLWGGQETQYF. The CDR3 DNA reads TGTGCCAGCAGCTTGTGGGGGGGCCAAGAGACCCAGTACTTC.

The V gene is TRBV20-1, the J gene TRBJ2-5, with 8 bases aligning to TRBD2. The junction had 14 bases not matched to a gene; V was cut back by 3 bases and J by 5 bases. This CDR3 comprises 16 residues. Germline loops: CDR1 DFQATT, CDR2 SNEGSKA (reference sequence). This chain's CDR3 is CSARGGEAGVPETQYF. As DNA, the CDR3 is TGCAGTGCTAGGGGGGGGGAAGCGGGAGTGCCGGAGACCCAGTACTTC.

This clonotype was picked up one time. The chain is built from TRBV6-1 and TRBJ2-7, with 7 bases lining up with TRBD2. V gave up 5 bases and J gave up 0 bases; unmatched junction bases: 10. CDR3 length: 16 residues. The germline gives CDR1 MNHNS, CDR2 SASEGT. The CDR3 loop is CASSQRDYQFSYEQYF. CDR3 DNA: TGTGCCAGCAGTCAACGGGACTATCAGTTCTCCTACGAGCAGTACTTC.

This clonotype has ten or more counts. V gene TRBV15 combines with J gene TRBJ2-7, with TRBD2 matching over 10 bases. The junction had 8 bases not matched to a gene; V was cut back by 0 bases and J by 3 bases. In germline, CDR1 is LNHNV, CDR2 YYDKDF (reference sequence). The CDR3 is 17 amino acids. The CDR3 nucleotides are TGTGCCACCAGCAGAGAGAGGACTAGCGGATTTTTCTACGAGCAGTACTTC. Translation gives CATSRERTSGFFYEQYF.

This clonotype was counted many times. This chain uses TRBV12-3 or TRBV12-4 with TRBJ1-1, with a possible D match to TRBD1 (5 bases). This CDR3 is 14 amino acids long. Deletions cut 6 bases from V and 3 bases from J, with 14 bases between. The DNA of the CDR3 is TGTGCCAGCAGACCTGAGACAGCATACACTGAAGCTTTCTTT. Encoded protein: CASRPETAYTEAFF.

This clonotype was seen ten or more times. This chain connects TRBV6-4 to TRBJ1-5, with 9 bases fitting TRBD1. Germline values: CDR1 MRHNA, CDR2 SNTAGT. The V gene end was trimmed by 7 bases and the J gene end by 1 base; junction bases not matched to a gene: 11. The CDR3 is made up of 17 amino acids. The CDR3 DNA follows: TGTGCCAGCATTCAGGACAGGGGCCGTGTAAGCAATCAGCCCCAGCATTTT. Encoded protein: CASIQDRGRVSNQPQHF.

The rearrangement joins TRBV27 to TRBJ1-2, with a possible D match to TRBD1 (5 bases). V lost 6 bases to trimming and J lost 0 bases, with 17 bases between them. The CDR3 covers 16 residues. From germline, CDR1 is MNHEY and CDR2 SMNVEV (reference sequence). Here the CDR3 reads CASSQQGRSPNYGYTF. For the CDR3, the DNA is TGTGCCAGCAGCCAGCAGGGCCGATCTCCTAACTATGGCTACACCTTC.

This clonotype was counted at least ten times. This chain connects TRBV9 to TRBJ2-7; D is possibly TRBD2 (6 bases). Looked up from germline, CDR1 is SGDLS and CDR2 is YYNGEE. V lost 1 base, J lost 5 bases, and 19 bases lay in between. This CDR3 spans 16 amino acids. CDR3 in amino acids: CASSVYGGDRFDEQYF. The CDR3 DNA follows: TGTGCCAGCAGCGTATACGGGGGAGATAGGTTCGACGAGCAGTACTTC.

This clonotype was detected a few times. The rearrangement uses TRBV20-1 and TRBJ2-5, with TRBD2 matching over 7 bases. The V gene's germline CDR1 is DFQATT and CDR2 SNEGSKA (reference sequence). The length of the CDR3 is 13 residues. The V and J ends lost 3 bases and 7 bases, in that order; junction bases with no gene match: 8. CDR3 bases: TGCAGTGCTAGTAGGGCGGGAGCGGGGACCCAGTACTTC. This sequence encodes CSASRAGAGTQYF.

This clonotype was detected many times. The germline gene is not matched at one end of the junction; a read error may be the cause. The chain joins TRBV6-2 or TRBV6-3 to TRBJ2-5; D call uncertain. Germline V gives CDR1 MNHEY, CDR2 SVGEGT. The CDR3 is 14 amino acids. CDR3 coding DNA: TGTGCCAGCATCCTTTCCGGGTCCCAAGATACCCAGTACTTC. Translated: CASILSGSQDTQYF.

This clonotype was detected a few times. A junction end diverges from the germline sequence, so it may reflect a read error. The V gene is TRBV11-2, the J gene TRBJ2-5; 11 bases align to TRBD2. This CDR3 spans 14 amino acids. The germline V gene has CDR1 SGHAT and CDR2 FQNNGV. The CDR3 DNA is TGTGCCAGCAGCTTAGACCCTAGCGGGAGGCGCGTGAGCTTC. Protein sequence: CASSLDPSGRRVSF.

The sample holds many counts of this clonotype. V is TRBV19 and J is TRBJ1-1, with D perhaps TRBD1 (5 bases). V shed 10 bases and J shed 5 bases, with 17 bases lying between them. The CDR3 consists of 13 residues. Germline V CDR1 and CDR2: LNHDA, SQIVND (reference sequence). The CDR3 protein is CATSYGAGTEAFF. The CDR3 nucleotides read TGTGCCACTTCGTACGGGGCGGGGACTGAAGCTTTCTTT. Based on the CDR3 plus reference TRBV19 and TRBJ1-1, the full variable domain is DGGITQSPKYLFRKEGQNVTLSCEQNLNHDAMYWYRQDPGQGLRLIYYSQIVNDFQKGDIAEGYSVSREKKESFPLTVTSAQKNPTAFYLCATSYGAGTEAFFGQGTRLTVV.

This clonotype was seen only a few times. The chain has TRBV18 and TRBJ2-7; 8 nucleotides line up with TRBD1. Germline V gives CDR1 KGHSH, CDR2 LQKENI. Germline trimming cut 2 bases from V and 3 bases from J; bases unmatched to any gene: 6. This CDR3 has 15 residues. CDR3 in amino acids: CASSPVQGGHYEQYF. The CDR3 region has the DNA TGTGCCAGCTCACCAGTACAGGGGGGCCACTACGAGCAGTACTTC. Variable domain in full (rest from reference TRBV18 and TRBJ2-7): NAGVMQNPRHLVRRRGQEARLRCSPMKGHSHVYWYRQLPEEGLKFMVYLQKENIIDESGMPKERFSAEFPKEGPSILRIQQVVRGDSAAYFCASSPVQGGHYEQYFGPGTRLTVT.

In its sample, this clonotype was seen a few times. The chain employs TRBV3-1 and TRBJ2-7, with 10 positions matching TRBD1. Germline CDR1 and CDR2: LGHDT and YNNKEL (reference sequence). Unmatched junction bases numbered 9, after V lost 4 bases and J lost 3 bases. This CDR3 contains 16 residues. The DNA of the CDR3 is TGTGCCAGCAGCCGTTCCGGGACAGGGGTTGGCTACGAGCAGTACTTC. This sequence encodes CASSRSGTGVGYEQYF.

There are a few counts of this clonotype. The chain couples TRBV28 to TRBJ1-2; 8 positions match TRBD1. Trimming cost V 3 bases and J 8 bases; bases outside gene matches: 5. There are 13 residues in the CDR3. The germline CDR1 and CDR2 sequences are MDHEN and SYDVKM. The CDR3 here is CASSFSTGVGYTF. The DNA of the CDR3 is TGTGCCAGCAGTTTCTCGACAGGGGTAGGCTACACCTTC.

This clonotype was found many times. This chain uses TRBV6-1 with TRBJ1-2, with 7 bases lining up with TRBD1. The ends lost 6 bases at V and 0 bases at J; junction bases unmatched: 7. This CDR3 contains 15 residues. CDR1 and CDR2 (germline): MNHNS, SASEGT. This CDR3 is CASREPGTANYGYTF. The CDR3, as DNA: TGTGCCAGCAGGGAGCCCGGGACAGCTAACTATGGCTACACCTTC.

The J gene is TRBJ1-1, the V gene TRBV28; D ambiguous. CDR1 is MDHEN, CDR2 SYDVKM, per germline. This CDR3 region has 14 residues. V was trimmed by 8 bases and J by 1 base, leaving 14 bases between them. In DNA form, the CDR3 reads TGTGCCAGCGGGGAAGGGAGGTGGAACACTGAAGCTTTCTTT. Its translation: CASGEGRWNTEAFF.

Ten or more counts support this clonotype. The rearrangement links TRBV24-1 to TRBJ2-1; D is ambiguous. Trimming cost V 4 bases and J 4 bases, with 4 bases left between them. This CDR3 is built from 12 residues. Germline values: CDR1 KGHDR, CDR2 SFDVKD. CDR3 sequence: CATSERYNEQFF. The CDR3 DNA follows: TGTGCCACCAGTGAGCGGTACAATGAGCAGTTCTTC.

This clonotype was counted at least ten times. The rearrangement links TRBV25-1 to TRBJ2-7, with a tentative D call TRBD1 (5 bases). In germline, CDR1 is MGHDK, CDR2 SYGVNS. Trimming shortened V by 5 bases and J by 6 bases, and 14 bases separated the two germline ends. The CDR3 has 13 amino acids. In DNA form, the CDR3 reads TGTGCCAGCAGTCGACCCTCAGGGTTCGAGCAGTACTTC. Translation gives CASSRPSGFEQYF.